The T cell receptor (beta chain) under discussion was sequenced for a study of T-cell memory formation after mild COVID-19. Study in general: TCR clusters mostly belonged to single donors.

J was trimmed by 7 bases and V by 4 bases; bases with no gene match: 15. This CDR3 comprises 17 residues. In germline, CDR1 is KGHDR, CDR2 SFDVKD. UMIs and sample barcodes were carried by the TCR alpha and TCR beta cDNA libraries that 5'RACE produced using constant-segment primers. TCRdb analysed the 5' RACE reads with MiXCR anew, one entry per CDR3 protein. This table has 250,000 to 350,000 distinct CDR3 sequences, under 20% appearing once. On this clonotype: Its antigen remains unknown.

Study outcomes and limitations: Clones shrinking between day 15 and 85 showed a balanced CD4/CD8 split, and those that grew later tilted toward CD4+. Shrinking CD4+ clones were chiefly CM and EM; CD8+ ones were chiefly EMRA.

Sequenced sample: PBMCs or a T cell subset sorted from them (not recorded which). The sequence was collected from a man aged 18 to 30 who had mild COVID-19 (a few samples of this study predate the infection). Cell type and time point are not known. The chain employs TRBV24-1 and TRBJ2-1; 7 bases are a match to TRBD1. The DNA for the CDR3 is TGTGCCACCAGTGAGACAGGGTATCAGTTGTATCCAAATGAGCAGTTCTTC. Translated: CATSETGYQLYPNEQFF.